The next 19 T cell receptor beta chains were all read from a single sample in a study of CD8+ T cells in alopecia areata. cDNA serving as the sequencing template came from extracted, reverse transcribed RNA. The repertoire was sequenced with immunoSEQ multiplex PCR; TCRdb's copy has only in-frame clones and lacks some. This table holds 110,000 to 150,000 clones, 45% to 65% found once. Treatment in this sample: oral pan-JAK inhibitor, 5-10 mg twice daily. The specimen comprised CD8+ T cells sorted from blood, sampled at week 4, from a patient treated with tofacitinib. The receptors shown here come from a human donor with alopecia areata.

This clone was seen more than once but under ten times. V is TRBV6-5 and J is TRBJ1-5, with 7 positions matching TRBD1. This CDR3 is 15 amino acids long. Germline V CDR1 and CDR2: MNHEY, SVGAGI. The ends lost 6 bases at V and 5 bases at J; junction bases unmatched: 10. The CDR3 sequence is CASSWTGRTDQPQHF. As DNA, the CDR3 is TGTGCCAGCAGCTGGACAGGTAGGACCGATCAGCCCCAGCATTTT.

V and J are TRBV4-1 and TRBJ2-7; possible D gene TRBD2, 6 bases. CDR1 MGHRA and CDR2 YSYEKL come from the germline V gene. V was pared by 4 bases and J by 3 bases, with 13 bases between. This CDR3 has 14 amino acids. The CDR3 loop is CASSLRERGYEQYF. The CDR3 bases are TGCGCCAGCAGCCTCCGGGAGCGTGGCTACGAGCAGTACTTC.

The V call is TRBV30, the J call TRBJ2-7, with D unclear. V gave up 3 bases and J gave up 2 bases, with 8 bases separating them. Germline CDR1 reads GTSNPN; CDR2 reads SVGIG (reference sequence). CDR3 length: 12 amino acids. DNA for the CDR3: TGTGCCTGGAGCGATAAGACCTACGAGCAGTACTTC. Its protein product is CAWSDKTYEQYF.

The chain joins TRBV25-1 to TRBJ2-7; a possible D gene is TRBD1 (5 bases). The CDR3 length is 13 residues. V was pared by 6 bases and J by 2 bases, with 11 bases between. The germline V gene has CDR1 MGHDK and CDR2 SYGVNS. The CDR3 is CASSPAGTYEQYF. The CDR3 DNA sequence: TGTGCCAGCAGCCCCGCAGGGACCTACGAGCAGTACTTC.

The chain uses TRBV15 and TRBJ1-3, with no clear D. Trimming pared 5 bases from V and 4 bases from J, leaving 18 bases between. The CDR3 sequence is 16 residues long. The V gene's germline CDR1 is LNHNV and CDR2 YYDKDF (reference sequence). The CDR3 nucleotides are TGTGCCACCAGCCGGACCGCTTTGACGTCCGGAAACACCATATATTTT. Amino acids: CATSRTALTSGNTIYF.

The sample holds many counts of this clone. This sample includes further DNA sequences coding for the same CDR3. The V gene is TRBV19, the J gene TRBJ2-7; D gene uncertain. The CDR3 sequence is 13 residues long. With 5 bases removed from V and 3 bases from J, the gap between germline ends came to 11 bases. Germline CDR1 LNHDA, CDR2 SQIVND (reference sequence). The CDR3 loop is CASSFGTNYEQYF. The CDR3 DNA is TGTGCCAGTAGTTTTGGCACCAACTACGAGCAGTACTTC.

A few counts support this clone. The chain links TRBV30 to TRBJ1-1; D unclear. Trimming removed 5 bases at V and 1 base at J, with 5 bases between. Germline V lookup: CDR1 GTSNPN, CDR2 SVGIG (reference sequence). The CDR3 has 11 residues. Here the CDR3 DNA reads TGTGCCTGGCAAGGGAACACTGAAGCTTTCTTT. Its translation: CAWQGNTEAFF.

The rearrangement joins TRBV7-9 to TRBJ1-5; D unclear. The V end lost 0 bases, the J end lost 0 bases, and 3 bases lay between the germline ends. Germline CDR1 is SEHNR and CDR2 is FQNEAQ (reference sequence). The CDR3 totals 14 residues. The CDR3 is CASSLAFSNQPQHF. The CDR3 bases are TGTGCCAGCAGCTTAGCCTTTAGCAATCAGCCCCAGCATTTT.

This sequence joins TRBV13 and TRBJ2-7; D tentatively fits TRBD1 or TRBD2 (5 bases each). Germline CDR1 reads PRHDT; CDR2 reads FYEKMQ (reference sequence). Trimming took 4 bases from V and 7 from J, leaving 17 bases between them. The CDR3 consists of 14 residues. In DNA form, the CDR3 reads TGTGCCAGCAGCTCCAGGGACGGGCTACGAGAGCAGTACTTC. Translated, it gives CASSSRDGLREQYF.

V is TRBV29-1 and J is TRBJ2-5; D is unresolved. Germline-derived CDR1 and CDR2 are SQVTM and ANQGSEA. The V end lost 3 bases, the J end lost 5 bases, and 10 bases lay between the germline ends. The CDR3 extends over 12 amino acids. DNA for the CDR3: TGCAGCGTTGACGAGAGTGGGGAGACCCAGTACTTC. It translates to CSVDESGETQYF.

The CDR3 here is CASRMTGGPDEQYF. In DNA, the CDR3 is TGTGCCAGCAGAATGACAGGGGGACCTGACGAGCAGTACTTC. The V and J genes are TRBV13 and TRBJ2-7; TRBD1 aligns across 9 bases. With V trimmed by 6 bases and J by 5 bases, 8 bases remained unmatched. CDR1 and CDR2 (germline): PRHDT, FYEKMQ (reference sequence). The CDR3 sequence is 14 residues long. The complete variable domain, with remaining parts taken from reference TRBV13 and TRBJ2-7, reads AAGVIQSPRHLIKEKRETATLKCYPIPRHDTVYWYQQGPGQDPQFLISFYEKMQSDKGSIPDRFSAQQFSDYHSELNMSSLELGDSALYFCASRMTGGPDEQYFGPGTRLTVT.

The chain is built from TRBV6-5 and TRBJ1-1; 7 nucleotides match TRBD1. The V gene end was trimmed by 8 bases and the J gene end by 4 bases; junction bases not matched to a gene: 10. CDR1 is MNHEY and CDR2 is SVGAGI in the germline V gene. The CDR3 contains 14 residues. DNA of the CDR3: TGTGCCAGCTCGCCATACAGGGGAACCACTGAAGCTTTCTTT. Protein sequence: CASSPYRGTTEAFF.

V and J are TRBV11-2 and TRBJ2-7; 7 positions agree with TRBD2. This CDR3 is built from 15 residues. Germline values: CDR1 SGHAT, CDR2 FQNNGV. Trimming took 3 bases from V and 6 from J; bases not matched to a gene: 11. In nucleotides, the CDR3 is TGTGCCAGCAGCTTGGGCCCTGGGGGGGGTGTCGAGCAGTACTTC. Protein sequence: CASSLGPGGGVEQYF.

This chain links TRBV27 with TRBJ2-7; D not certain. Per germline, CDR1 MNHEY and CDR2 SMNVEV (reference sequence). V lost 6 bases and J 4 bases, leaving 16 bases between the germline ends. The CDR3 loop spans 14 amino acids. The CDR3 DNA reads as TGTGCCAGCAGCAGAGAGGCGACGGCTTACGAGCAGTACTTC. Amino acids: CASSREATAYEQYF.

A few counts support this clone. Written as DNA, the CDR3 is TGTGCCAGCGGGTCGTTTGGCGGGCCCTACGAGCAGTACTTC. This translates into CASGSFGGPYEQYF. The chain combines TRBV4-2 with TRBJ2-7; weak D call: TRBD2 (5 bases). Germline-derived CDR1 and CDR2 are LGHNA and YNFKEQ. With 8 bases removed from V and 2 bases from J, the gap between germline ends came to 16 bases. The CDR3 spans 14 residues.

As concerns this clone: Other nucleotide sequences from this sample produce the same CDR3. The rearrangement joins TRBV18 to TRBJ2-3, with D possibly TRBD2 on 6 matching bases. There are 15 residues in the CDR3. Trimming shortened V by 3 bases and J by 0 bases, and 10 bases separated the two germline ends. Germline V gene data show CDR1 as KGHSH and CDR2 as LQKENI. The CDR3 loop is CASSPLAGSTDTQYF. CDR3 bases: TGTGCCAGCTCACCTCTGGCGGGGAGCACAGATACGCAGTATTTT.

This rearrangement joins TRBV27 to TRBJ1-5, with D perhaps matching TRBD1 (5 bases). Deletions cut 3 bases from V and 1 base from J, with 10 bases between. The CDR3 length is 15 residues. Germline V gene lookup returns CDR1 MNHEY and CDR2 SMNVEV (reference sequence). The chain's CDR3 is CASSFAGLSNQPQHF. CDR3 nucleotides: TGTGCCAGCAGTTTTGCGGGGCTCAGCAATCAGCCCCAGCATTTT.

This clone appeared a few times. This sequence joins TRBV7-2 and TRBJ2-5, with 7 bases lining up with TRBD2. Germline V lookup: CDR1 SGHTA, CDR2 FQGNSA. V lost 1 base to trimming and J lost 9 bases; unmatched junction nucleotides: 8. The CDR3 loop spans 14 amino acids. The CDR3 spells CASSLVLADAAQYF. CDR3 in DNA: TGTGCCAGCAGCTTAGTGCTAGCGGACGCGGCCCAGTACTTC.

The gene calls are TRBV9 and TRBJ2-5, with D perhaps matching TRBD1 or TRBD2 (5 bases each). The V end was cut by 0 bases, the J end by 5 bases, with 23 bases between. Germline V gene lookup returns CDR1 SGDLS and CDR2 YYNGEE. This CDR3 has 18 amino acids. The CDR3 coding sequence is TGTGCCAGCAGCGTAGGAGTTCGGGGACGCGACATCGAGGAGACCCAGTACTTC. This sequence encodes CASSVGVRGRDIEETQYF.